These 28 T cell receptor beta chains were sequenced from one sample in a study of patients and donors after allogeneic stem cell transplantation. Each CDR3 protein is one row after TCRdb ran MiXCR on the RT-PCR reads. The sample has roughly 960,000 distinct CDR3 sequences, more than 15% seen once. The material sequenced was blood, either unsorted or a sorted T cell fraction (not recorded which). Every receptor here comes from a human donor who was either an allogeneic HSCT recipient or a stem cell or donor lymphocyte infusion donor (not recorded which). It is not recorded whose cells these are; they may come from a transplant donor.

This clonotype was observed at least ten times. This rearrangement joins TRBV29-1 to TRBJ1-2, with D possibly TRBD1 on 6 matching bases. V was pared by 0 bases and J by 4 bases, with 15 bases between. Per germline, CDR1 SQVTM and CDR2 ANQGSEA. The CDR3 covers 15 residues. In DNA form, the CDR3 reads TGCAGCGTTGAAGAATTGGGCAGGGGTGGCTATGGCTACACCTTC. It yields the protein CSVEELGRGGYGYTF. The whole variable domain, remainder taken from reference TRBV29-1 and TRBJ1-2, is SAVISQKPSRDICQRGTSLTIQCQVDSQVTMMFWYRQQPGQSLTLIATANQGSEATYESGFVIDKFPISRPNLTFSTLTVSNMSPEDSSIYLCSVEELGRGGYGYTFGSGTRLTVV.

The chain couples TRBV12-3 or TRBV12-4 to TRBJ2-1; D is undetermined. Near its end, the DNA agrees better with TRBJ2-7, so the J call may be wrong. This CDR3 contains 15 residues. CDR3 amino acids: CASSFYRTYYNEQYF. CDR3 coding DNA: TGTGCCAGCAGTTTTTACCGGACCTACTACAATGAGCAGTACTTC.

This clonotype was detected a few times. CDR3 amino acids: CASSRGDLNTEAFF. The CDR3 bases are TGTGCCAGCAGCCGCGGGGACCTTAACACTGAAGCTTTCTTT. The gene calls are TRBV14 and TRBJ1-1; the D gene is possibly TRBD1 (5 bases). V shed 4 bases and J shed 2 bases, with 11 bases lying between them. This CDR3 has 14 residues. Germline V CDR1 and CDR2: SGHDN, FVKESK.

The chain is built from TRBV11-2 and TRBJ1-3; D is possibly TRBD1 (6 bases). Trimming pared 11 bases from V and 0 bases from J, leaving 26 bases between. Germline V CDR1 and CDR2: SGHAT, FQNNGV. The length of the CDR3 is 18 residues. This CDR3 reads CARGRTEDKPSSGNTIYF. The CDR3 nucleotides are TGTGCCCGTGGCAGGACAGAAGATAAACCCAGCTCTGGAAACACCATATATTTT.

This rearrangement joins TRBV7-8 to TRBJ1-5, with D hard to call. Trimming stripped 3 bases from V and 9 bases from J, with 12 bases between. The germline CDR1 and CDR2 sequences are SGHVS and FQNEAQ. The CDR3 contains 13 residues. CDR3 region: CASSLEPRWPQHF. In DNA form, the CDR3 reads TGTGCCAGCAGCTTGGAACCCAGGTGGCCCCAGCATTTT.

In this sample, this clonotype turned up many times. V usage is TRBV12-3 or TRBV12-4 and J usage is TRBJ1-2, with D perhaps TRBD1 (5 bases). V shed 8 bases and J shed 2 bases, with 12 bases lying between them. This CDR3 has 13 residues. The CDR3 DNA follows: TGTGCCAGCGGTATACAGGCCAACTATGGCTACACCTTC. Protein product: CASGIQANYGYTF.

The chain joins TRBV3-1 to TRBJ2-7, with a tentative D call TRBD2 (5 bases). The V gene lost 8 bases and the J gene lost 3 bases, with 20 bases spanning the gap. The CDR3 covers 15 residues. Germline V lookup: CDR1 LGHDT, CDR2 YNNKEL (reference sequence). As DNA, the CDR3 is TGTGCCAGCTTTGGTCTGGTCGGGGTCGGCTACGAGCAGTACTTC. Protein: CASFGLVGVGYEQYF.

This clonotype was counted between two and nine times. The chain couples TRBV10-3 to TRBJ2-5; TRBD1 matches at 10 bases. The CDR3 is 17 amino acids. Germline V gene data show CDR1 as ENHRY and CDR2 as SYGVKD. V gave up 4 bases and J gave up 2 bases; unmatched junction bases: 10. In DNA, the CDR3 is TGTGCCATCAGTGTCCATTTGGACAGGGGGGGGCAAGAGACCCAGTACTTC. Translating gives CAISVHLDRGGQETQYF.

The gene calls are TRBV20-1 and TRBJ1-1; no definite D call. CDR3 length equals 12 residues. CDR1 and CDR2 (germline): DFQATT, SNEGSKA (reference sequence). The V end lost 3 bases, the J end lost 1 base, and 6 bases lay between the germline ends. CDR3 bases: TGCAGTGCTAGCGAACAGAACACTGAAGCTTTCTTT. Residues: CSASEQNTEAFF.

Regarding this clonotype: Germline and junction disagree at one end, which may indicate a read error. The chain combines TRBV7-2 with TRBJ1-2, with D tentatively TRBD1 (6 bases). The CDR3 loop spans 14 amino acids. Germline assignment: CDR1 SGHTA and CDR2 FQGNSA. The CDR3 loop is CASSLGGGNYGYTF. In DNA form, the CDR3 reads TGTGCCAGCAGTTTAGGGGGGGGAAACTATGGCTACACCTTC.

The gene calls are TRBV6-5 and TRBJ2-7; D possibly corresponds to TRBD2 (6 bases). Per the germline V gene, CDR1 is MNHEY and CDR2 is SVGAGI. V was shortened by 2 bases and J by 5 bases, with 13 bases between the two germline ends. The CDR3 is 14 amino acids. The CDR3 DNA reads TGTGCCAGCAGTTACCGCTCCGGGGGTAACGAGCAGTACTTC. Translated: CASSYRSGGNEQYF.

This clonotype was observed a few times. The rearrangement joins TRBV28 to TRBJ1-3; D call uncertain. With 8 bases removed from V and 1 base from J, the gap between germline ends came to 9 bases. In germline, CDR1 is MDHEN, CDR2 SYDVKM. This CDR3 has 13 amino acids. The DNA for the CDR3 is TGTGCCAGCGGGGTATTTTCTGGAAACACCATATATTTT. This gives the protein CASGVFSGNTIYF.

The genes are TRBV6-2 or TRBV6-3 and TRBJ2-7; D may be TRBD1 or TRBD2 (5 bases each). Trimming removed 7 bases from V and 5 bases from J, with 9 bases in between. The CDR3 sequence is 11 residues long. The germline gives CDR1 MNHEY, CDR2 SVGEGT. CDR3 nucleotides: TGTGCCAGCAATGGGGGAAACGAGCAGTACTTC. Its translation: CASNGGNEQYF.

This clonotype came up a few times. The gene calls are TRBV24-1 and TRBJ1-5; D unresolved. This CDR3 is 13 amino acids long. Between the trimmed V and J ends, which lost 0 bases and 6 bases, there was a span of 5 bases. Per the germline V gene, CDR1 is KGHDR and CDR2 is SFDVKD. CDR3 in amino acids: CATSDLAFQPQHF. Written as DNA, the CDR3 is TGTGCCACCAGTGATTTGGCATTTCAGCCCCAGCATTTT.

The chain has TRBV10-3 and TRBJ1-4; D may be TRBD1 (5 bases). This CDR3 contains 19 residues. From germline, CDR1 is ENHRY and CDR2 SYGVKD. Trimming shortened V by 3 bases and J by 2 bases, and 22 bases separated the two germline ends. The CDR3 DNA reads TGTGCCATCAGTGAAGGCAGGGTTTTTTCAAGAGGGACTAATGAAAAACTGTTTTTT. Protein: CAISEGRVFSRGTNEKLFF.

This chain joins TRBV12-3 or TRBV12-4 and TRBJ2-1, with D hard to call. The CDR3 is 16 residues long. The ends were cut back, 7 bases at V and 4 bases at J, with 20 bases in the middle. The CDR3 is CASTPPGLKTYNEQFF. DNA for the CDR3: TGTGCCAGCACCCCCCCCGGGCTAAAAACTTACAATGAGCAGTTCTTC.

The V gene is TRBV29-1, the J gene TRBJ1-1; 7 bases are a match to TRBD1. The CDR3 covers 17 residues. Germline values: CDR1 SQVTM, CDR2 ANQGSEA. J lost 4 bases, V lost 6 bases, and 20 bases had no gene match. CDR3 loop: CSVAYRAGVPGGTEAFF. For the CDR3, the DNA is TGCAGCGTCGCCTATAGGGCAGGAGTCCCAGGGGGCACTGAAGCTTTCTTT.

With regard to this clonotype: Since the CDR3 does not end with the conserved phenylalanine or tryptophan, this likely comes from a read error. The DNA is left out, because the CDR3 cannot be placed on it with certainty; the CDR3 is given as TCRdb lists it. This sequence joins TRBV7-3 and TRBJ2-7; TRBD2 is the table's D call, not checked against the DNA. Germline CDR1 SGHTA, CDR2 FQGTGA. The CDR3 is 12 residues long, counting both termini. The CDR3 spells CANPHSGTSGGI.

The rearrangement joins TRBV20-1 to TRBJ2-1; D is uncertain. Trimming removed 0 bases at V and 6 bases at J, with 6 bases between. Germline CDR1 reads DFQATT; CDR2 reads SNEGSKA (reference sequence). This CDR3 is built from 12 residues. Here the CDR3 DNA reads TGCAGTGCTAGAGAAGCGTCCAATGAGCAGTTCTTC. Amino acid sequence: CSAREASNEQFF.

This clonotype was seen a handful of times. The rearrangement joins TRBV20-1 to TRBJ1-1; 7 bases map to TRBD1. Germline V lookup: CDR1 DFQATT, CDR2 SNEGSKA (reference sequence). This CDR3 has 14 residues. The V and J ends lost 5 bases and 0 bases, in that order; junction bases with no gene match: 6. CDR3 region: CSALGGAVNTEAFF. For the CDR3, the DNA is TGCAGTGCTTTAGGGGGCGCGGTGAACACTGAAGCTTTCTTT.

This clonotype was observed once. The chain uses TRBV7-8 and TRBJ2-7; weak D call: TRBD2 (6 bases). This CDR3 region has 12 residues. From germline, CDR1 is SGHVS and CDR2 FQNEAQ. Trimming left V 7 bases short and J 6 bases short, with 13 bases between. This CDR3 reads CASIGQGGEQYF. DNA for the CDR3: TGTGCCAGCATAGGCCAGGGAGGCGAGCAGTACTTC. The full variable domain, rest sourced from reference TRBV7-8 and TRBJ2-7, is GAGVSQSPRYKVAKRGQDVALRCDPISGHVSLFWYQQALGQGPEFLTYFQNEAQLDKSGLPSDRFFAERPEGSVSTLKIQRTQQEDSAVYLCASIGQGGEQYFGPGTRLTVT.

This clonotype has a handful of counts. The V and J genes are TRBV6-2 or TRBV6-3 and TRBJ2-2; D is ambiguous. Trimming took off 1 base at V and 5 bases at J, with 8 bases between the two ends. This CDR3 contains 14 residues. Germline V gene sequence: CDR1 MNHEY, CDR2 SVGEGT. CDR3 sequence (DNA): TGTGCCAGCAGTTACTTGGAACAGACCGGGGAGCTGTTTTTT. It encodes CASSYLEQTGELFF.

The V and J genes are TRBV29-1 and TRBJ2-1; possibly TRBD2 for D (7 bases). Germline V lookup: CDR1 SQVTM, CDR2 ANQGSEA. Trimming shortened V by 4 bases and J by 6 bases, and 10 bases separated the two germline ends. This CDR3 comprises 12 residues. The CDR3 DNA reads as TGCAGCGTTGTGAGGGGGGGCAATGAGCAGTTCTTC. Protein sequence: CSVVRGGNEQFF.

J is TRBJ2-6 and V is TRBV5-1; 9 bases are shared with TRBD2. The germline gives CDR1 SGHRS, CDR2 YFSETQ. J lost 0 bases, V lost 0 bases, and 13 bases had no gene match. This CDR3 region has 21 residues. CDR3 bases: TGCGCCAGCAGCTTGGTAGCTAGCGGGGTATCCAACTGCTCTGGGGCCAACGTCCTGACTTTC. Its translation: CASSLVASGVSNCSGANVLTF.

The table lists this clonotype with a few counts. In nucleotides, the CDR3 is TGTGCCAGCAGTTACCAGGGCCCCTACGAGCAGTACTTC. The encoded protein is CASSYQGPYEQYF. The chain has TRBV27 and TRBJ2-7; weak D call: TRBD1 (5 bases). Trimming took off 4 bases at V and 2 bases at J, with 9 bases between the two ends. The CDR3 covers 13 residues. Germline CDR1 and CDR2: MNHEY and SMNVEV (reference sequence).

The chain carries TRBV11-1 and TRBJ2-7, with 7 bases lining up with TRBD1. The J segment lost 2 bases and the V segment lost 3 bases, leaving 4 bases of the junction unmatched. The CDR3 runs to 14 residues. CDR1 SGHAT and CDR2 FQDESV come from the germline V gene (reference sequence). The CDR3 protein is CASSFYRGPYEQYF. The CDR3 DNA reads as TGTGCCAGCAGCTTTTACAGGGGTCCCTACGAGCAGTACTTC.

In DNA form, the CDR3 reads TGTGCCAGCAGCTACCGTCGGAACAACAATGAGCAGTTCTTC. Amino acids: CASSYRRNNNEQFF. V gene TRBV3-1 combines with J gene TRBJ2-1; D is unclear. V was trimmed by 5 bases and J by 5 bases, leaving 13 bases between them. The CDR3 consists of 14 residues. In germline, CDR1 is LGHDT, CDR2 YNNKEL (reference sequence).

The J gene is TRBJ1-4, the V gene TRBV29-1; D unresolved. Between the trimmed V and J ends, which lost 7 bases and 0 bases, there was a span of 15 bases. The length of the CDR3 is 15 residues. Per germline, CDR1 SQVTM and CDR2 ANQGSEA. CDR3 DNA: TGCAGCGGGTTGCAGTGGCAGGCAACTAATGAAAAACTGTTTTTT. Protein: CSGLQWQATNEKLFF.